Below are 8 T cell receptor beta chains sequenced from a single sample in a study of blood T cell repertoires in COVID-19 (dated by TCRdb to the early 2020s). Library preparation used the immunoSEQ multiplex PCR assay. This immuneACCESS table, as held by TCRdb, lists in-frame sequences with V and J called but not all clones. Of the missing ones, under half trace to an unresolved V gene in checked studies; the others have no known cause. Present in this sample are 200,000 to 250,000 clones, around 86% of which were seen just once. In total, the top ten clones hold 3% to 3.5% of the sample. Sequenced material: peripheral blood. The source is a man aged 55 to 70 with acute or convalescent COVID-19.

This rearrangement joins TRBV2 to TRBJ1-1; D not certain. The ends were cut back, 5 bases at V and 5 bases at J, with 18 bases in the middle. CDR1 is SNHLY and CDR2 is FYNNEI in the germline V gene. CDR3 length: 15 residues. The CDR3 region is CASSPPESAETEAFF. CDR3 DNA: TGTGCCAGCAGTCCCCCCGAATCTGCGGAAACTGAAGCTTTCTTT.

This clone was recorded at least ten times. The V and J genes are TRBV19 and TRBJ2-5; TRBD2 matches at 12 bases. Germline assignment: CDR1 LNHDA and CDR2 SQIVND (reference sequence). After removal of 0 bases from V and 5 bases from J, the junction contained 10 bases not matched to a gene. This CDR3 contains 18 residues. The CDR3 nucleotides are TGTGCCAGTAGTATAGATCTTGCTAGCGGGGGGGATGTGGAGACCCAGTACTTC. Translating gives CASSIDLASGGDVETQYF.

The chain links TRBV19 to TRBJ2-3, with a possible D match to TRBD2 (6 bases). The ends were cut back, 5 bases at V and 4 bases at J, with 13 bases in the middle. The CDR3 sequence is 14 residues long. The germline V gene encodes CDR1 LNHDA and CDR2 SQIVND (reference sequence). The CDR3 protein is CASSEKRVADTQYF. CDR3 nucleotides: TGTGCCAGTAGTGAGAAGCGGGTGGCAGATACGCAGTATTTT.

The chain couples TRBV3-1 (or the pseudogene TRBV3-2) to TRBJ1-2, with a possible D match to TRBD1 (6 bases). The CDR3 spans 12 residues. V was trimmed by 11 bases and J by 5 bases, leaving 15 bases between them. From germline, CDR1 is LGHDT and CDR2 YNNKEL (reference sequence). Here the CDR3 reads CAAQGHGYGYTF. The CDR3, as DNA: TGTGCCGCACAGGGTCACGGGTATGGCTACACCTTC.

CDR3 nucleotides: TGTGCCAGCAGCTCGACGCGGATTGGGTTCCCTGAAGCTTTCTTT. Its protein product is CASSSTRIGFPEAFF. This chain links TRBV3-1 (or the pseudogene TRBV3-2) with TRBJ1-1; D unresolved. V lost 5 bases, J lost 6 bases, and 19 bases lay in between. The CDR3 covers 15 residues. Germline loops: CDR1 LGHDT, CDR2 YNNKEL (reference sequence).

V gene TRBV4-1 combines with J gene TRBJ2-7; TRBD2 might be the D (5 bases). Trimming took off 3 bases at V and 1 base at J, with 10 bases between the two ends. The CDR3 has 14 amino acids. CDR1 MGHRA and CDR2 YSYEKL come from the germline V gene. The CDR3 is CASSQAEVSYEQYF. CDR3 DNA sequence: TGCGCCAGCAGCCAGGCGGAGGTTTCCTACGAGCAGTACTTC.

This sequence joins TRBV25-1 and TRBJ1-2; D not certain. CDR3 length: 14 residues. Germline V lookup: CDR1 MGHDK, CDR2 SYGVNS. V was trimmed by 3 bases and J by 1 base, leaving 9 bases between them. The CDR3 DNA is TGTGCCAGCAGTGATGGCGGAAATAACTATGGCTACACCTTC. This gives the protein CASSDGGNNYGYTF.

The chain combines TRBV5-1 with TRBJ2-3; 7 nucleotides align to TRBD1. J was trimmed by 5 bases and V by 7 bases; bases with no gene match: 10. The length of the CDR3 is 14 residues. Germline loops: CDR1 SGHRS, CDR2 YFSETQ. CDR3 DNA: TGCGCCAGCGGGAAGACAGGGAAGATAGATACGCAGTATTTT. This codes for CASGKTGKIDTQYF. The full variable domain, with the rest looked up from reference TRBV5-1 and TRBJ2-3, is KAGVTQTPRYLIKTRGQQVTLSCSPISGHRSVSWYQQTPGQGLQFLFEYFSETQRNKGNFPGRFSGRQFSNSRSEMNVSTLELGDSALYLCASGKTGKIDTQYFGPGTRLTVL.